This TCR beta chain was obtained from a study of blood T cell repertoires in COVID-19. Study-wide background: COVID-19 samples collected from the United States, Italy and Spain covered acute and convalescent phases. Sources were T cells, B-cell-depleted T cells, or PBMCs; the material itself was cDNA or gDNA.

In the study's own analysis: Reference gene primer amplification in the assay estimated nucleated cell counts. TCRdb's table, derived via immunoSEQ multiplex PCR, lists solely in-frame clones and lacks some. V, J and clone size derive from that table, while D and trimming were established from the DNA sequence. The sample includes 110,000 or so clones, 80% to 90% seen only once; the top ten take about 9.4%. There are 11 residues in the CDR3. J was trimmed by 12 bases and V by 7 bases; bases with no gene match: 7. The source material was peripheral blood. The sequence derives from a human donor in a cohort sampled during active COVID-19. V and J are TRBV12-3 or TRBV12-4 and TRBJ1-1, with TRBD1 identical over 8 bases. The chain's CDR3 is CASTRTGRTFF. The DNA for the CDR3 is TGTGCCAGCACCCGGACAGGGAGGACTTTCTTT.